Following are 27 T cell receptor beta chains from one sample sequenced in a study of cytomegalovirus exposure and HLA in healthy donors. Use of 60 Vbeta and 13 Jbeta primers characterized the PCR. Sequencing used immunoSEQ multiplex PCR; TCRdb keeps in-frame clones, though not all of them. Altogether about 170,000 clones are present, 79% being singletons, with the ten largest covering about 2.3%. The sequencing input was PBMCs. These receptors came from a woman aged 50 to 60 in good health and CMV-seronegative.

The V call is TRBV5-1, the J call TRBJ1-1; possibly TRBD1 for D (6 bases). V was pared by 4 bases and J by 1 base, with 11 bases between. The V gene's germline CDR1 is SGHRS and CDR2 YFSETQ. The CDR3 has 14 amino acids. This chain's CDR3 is CASSPGQRNTEAFF. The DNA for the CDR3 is TGCGCCAGCAGCCCAGGACAGAGGAACACTGAAGCTTTCTTT. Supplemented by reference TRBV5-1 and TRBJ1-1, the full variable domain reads KAGVTQTPRYLIKTRGQQVTLSCSPISGHRSVSWYQQTPGQGLQFLFEYFSETQRNKGNFPGRFSGRQFSNSRSEMNVSTLELGDSALYLCASSPGQRNTEAFFGQGTRLTVV.

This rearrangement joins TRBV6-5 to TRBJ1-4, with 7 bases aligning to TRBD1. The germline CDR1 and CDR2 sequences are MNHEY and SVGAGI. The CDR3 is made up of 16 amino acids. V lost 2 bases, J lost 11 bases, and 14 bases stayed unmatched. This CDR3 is CASSYAPRDRLDKLFF. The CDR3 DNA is TGTGCCAGCAGTTACGCTCCCCGGGACAGATTGGACAAACTGTTTTTT.

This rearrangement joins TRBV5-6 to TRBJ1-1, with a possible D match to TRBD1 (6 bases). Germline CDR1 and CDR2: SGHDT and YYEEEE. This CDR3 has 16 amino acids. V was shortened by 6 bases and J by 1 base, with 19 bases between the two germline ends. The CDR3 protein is CASNNLPGQTNTEAFF. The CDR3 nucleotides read TGTGCCAGCAACAATCTTCCGGGACAAACGAACACTGAAGCTTTCTTT.

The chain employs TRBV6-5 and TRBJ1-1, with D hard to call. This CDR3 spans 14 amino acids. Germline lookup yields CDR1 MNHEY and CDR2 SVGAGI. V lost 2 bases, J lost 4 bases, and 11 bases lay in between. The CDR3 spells CASSYEALTTEAFF. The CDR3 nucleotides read TGTGCCAGCAGTTACGAGGCGTTGACCACTGAAGCTTTCTTT.

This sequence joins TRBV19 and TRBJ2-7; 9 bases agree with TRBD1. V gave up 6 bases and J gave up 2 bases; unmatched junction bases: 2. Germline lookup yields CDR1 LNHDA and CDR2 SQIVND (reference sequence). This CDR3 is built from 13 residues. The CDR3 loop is CASRGTGTYEQYF. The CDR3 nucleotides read TGTGCCAGTAGGGGGACAGGGACCTACGAGCAGTACTTC.

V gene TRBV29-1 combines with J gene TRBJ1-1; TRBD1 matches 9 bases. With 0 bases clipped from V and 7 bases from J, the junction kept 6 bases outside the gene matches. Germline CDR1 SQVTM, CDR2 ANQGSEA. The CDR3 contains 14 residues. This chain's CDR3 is CSVEEDHRGLEAFF. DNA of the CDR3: TGCAGCGTTGAAGAAGATCACAGGGGGCTTGAAGCTTTCTTT.

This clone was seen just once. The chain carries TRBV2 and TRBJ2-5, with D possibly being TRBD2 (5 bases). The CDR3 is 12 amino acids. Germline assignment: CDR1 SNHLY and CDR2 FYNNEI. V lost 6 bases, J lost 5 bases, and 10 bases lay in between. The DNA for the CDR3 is TGTGCCAGCAGGGGCCCGGGGGAGACCCAGTACTTC. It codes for CASRGPGETQYF.

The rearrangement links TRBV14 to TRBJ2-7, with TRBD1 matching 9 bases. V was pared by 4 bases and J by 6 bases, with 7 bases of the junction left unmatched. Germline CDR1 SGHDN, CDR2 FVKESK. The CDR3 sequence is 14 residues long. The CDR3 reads CASSPPGDRAEQYF. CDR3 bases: TGTGCCAGCAGCCCCCCTGGGGACAGGGCCGAGCAGTACTTC.

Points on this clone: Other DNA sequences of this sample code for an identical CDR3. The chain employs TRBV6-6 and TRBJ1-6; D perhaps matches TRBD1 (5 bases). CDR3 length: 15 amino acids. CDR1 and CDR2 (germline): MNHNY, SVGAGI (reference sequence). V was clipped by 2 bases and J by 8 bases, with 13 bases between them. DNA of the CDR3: TGTGCCAGCAGTTACGGTGGTCAGGGTTATTCACCCCTCCACTTT. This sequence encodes CASSYGGQGYSPLHF.

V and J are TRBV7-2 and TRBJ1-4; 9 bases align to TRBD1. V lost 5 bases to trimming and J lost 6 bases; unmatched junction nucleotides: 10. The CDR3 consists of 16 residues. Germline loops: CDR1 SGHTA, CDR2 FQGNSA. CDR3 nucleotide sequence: TGTGCCAGCAGCACGACTTCCGGGACAGGGTATGAAAAACTGTTTTTT. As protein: CASSTTSGTGYEKLFF.

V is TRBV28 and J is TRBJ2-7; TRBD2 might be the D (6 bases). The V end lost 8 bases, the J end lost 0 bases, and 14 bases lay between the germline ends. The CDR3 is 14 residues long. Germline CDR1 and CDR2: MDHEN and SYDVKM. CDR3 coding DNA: TGTGCCAGCCATACACGGGGACTCTCCTACGAGCAGTACTTC. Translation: CASHTRGLSYEQYF.

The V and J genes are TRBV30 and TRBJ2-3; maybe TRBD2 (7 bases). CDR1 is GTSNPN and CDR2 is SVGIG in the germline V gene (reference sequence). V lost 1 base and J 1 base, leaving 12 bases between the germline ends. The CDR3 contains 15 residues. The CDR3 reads CAWSEGRGRTDTQYF. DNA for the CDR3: TGTGCCTGGAGTGAGGGGCGGGGGCGCACAGATACGCAGTATTTT.

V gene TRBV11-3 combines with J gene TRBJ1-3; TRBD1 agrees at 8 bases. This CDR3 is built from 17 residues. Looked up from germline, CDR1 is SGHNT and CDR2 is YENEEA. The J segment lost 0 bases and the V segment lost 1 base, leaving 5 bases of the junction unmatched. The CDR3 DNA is TGTGCCAGCAGCTTAGTCCGGACAGGGTCCTCTGGAAACACCATATATTTT. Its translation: CASSLVRTGSSGNTIYF.

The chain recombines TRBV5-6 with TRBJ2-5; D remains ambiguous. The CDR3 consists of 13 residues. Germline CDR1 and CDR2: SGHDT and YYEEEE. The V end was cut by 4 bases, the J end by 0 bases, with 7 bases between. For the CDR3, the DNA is TGTGCCAGCAGCCCACAGTACCAAGAGACCCAGTACTTC. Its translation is CASSPQYQETQYF.

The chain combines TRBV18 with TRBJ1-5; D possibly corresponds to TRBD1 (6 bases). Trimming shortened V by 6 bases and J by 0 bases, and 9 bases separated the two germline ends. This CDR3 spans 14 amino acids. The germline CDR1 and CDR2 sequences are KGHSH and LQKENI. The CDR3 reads CASSHRDSNQPQHF. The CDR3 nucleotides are TGTGCCAGCTCTCACAGGGATAGCAATCAGCCCCAGCATTTT.

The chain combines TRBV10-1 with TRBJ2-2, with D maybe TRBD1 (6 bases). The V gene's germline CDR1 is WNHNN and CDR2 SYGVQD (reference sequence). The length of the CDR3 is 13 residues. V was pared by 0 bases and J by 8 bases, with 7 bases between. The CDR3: CASSESGTGELFF. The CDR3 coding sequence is TGCGCCAGCAGTGAGTCCGGGACAGGGGAGCTGTTTTTT.

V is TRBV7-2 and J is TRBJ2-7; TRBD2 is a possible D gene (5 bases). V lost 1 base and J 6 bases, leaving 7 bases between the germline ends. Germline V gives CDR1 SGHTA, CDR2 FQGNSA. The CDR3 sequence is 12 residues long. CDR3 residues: CASSLGGREQYF. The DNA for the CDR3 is TGTGCCAGCAGCTTAGGAGGGCGCGAGCAGTACTTC.

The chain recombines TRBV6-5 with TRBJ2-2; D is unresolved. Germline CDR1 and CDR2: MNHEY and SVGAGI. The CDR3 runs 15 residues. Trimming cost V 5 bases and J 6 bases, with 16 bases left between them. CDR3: CASSRTRLDPGELFF. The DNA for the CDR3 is TGTGCCAGCAGTAGAACGAGGCTAGACCCCGGGGAGCTGTTTTTT.

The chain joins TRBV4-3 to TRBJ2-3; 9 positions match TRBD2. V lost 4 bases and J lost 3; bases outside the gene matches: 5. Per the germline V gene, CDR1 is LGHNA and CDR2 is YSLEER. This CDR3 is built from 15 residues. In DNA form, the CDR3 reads TGCGCCAGCAGCCCAATAGCGGGAGTTACAGATACGCAGTATTTT. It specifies CASSPIAGVTDTQYF.

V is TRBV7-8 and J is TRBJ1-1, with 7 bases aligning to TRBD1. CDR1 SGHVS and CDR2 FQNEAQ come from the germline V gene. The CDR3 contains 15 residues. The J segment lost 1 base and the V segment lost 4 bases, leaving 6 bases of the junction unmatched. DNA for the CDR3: TGTGCCAGCAGCTCCCACAGGGGAACGAACACTGAAGCTTTCTTT. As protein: CASSSHRGTNTEAFF.

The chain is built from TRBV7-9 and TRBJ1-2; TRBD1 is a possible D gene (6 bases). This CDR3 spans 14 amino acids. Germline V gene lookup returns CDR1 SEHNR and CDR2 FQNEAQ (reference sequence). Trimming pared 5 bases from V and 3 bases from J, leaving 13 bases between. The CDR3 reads CASSRLQGDYGYTF. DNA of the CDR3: TGTGCCAGCAGCCGACTACAGGGCGACTATGGCTACACCTTC.

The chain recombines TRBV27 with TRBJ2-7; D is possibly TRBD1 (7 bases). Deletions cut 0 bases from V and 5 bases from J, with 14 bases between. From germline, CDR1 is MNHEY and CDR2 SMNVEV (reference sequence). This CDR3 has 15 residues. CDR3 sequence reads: CASSLSAGGFHEQYF. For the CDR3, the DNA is TGTGCCAGCAGTTTATCCGCAGGGGGGTTCCACGAGCAGTACTTC.

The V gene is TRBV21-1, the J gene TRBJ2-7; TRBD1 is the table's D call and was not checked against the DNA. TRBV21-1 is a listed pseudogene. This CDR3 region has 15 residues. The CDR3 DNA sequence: TGTGCCAGCAGCAAATCCCGGGACAGTACCTACGAGCAGTACTTC. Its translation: CASSKSRDSTYEQYF.

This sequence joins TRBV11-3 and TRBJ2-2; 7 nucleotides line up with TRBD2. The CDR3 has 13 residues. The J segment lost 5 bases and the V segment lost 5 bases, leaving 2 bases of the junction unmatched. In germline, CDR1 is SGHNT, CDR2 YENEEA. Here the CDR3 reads CASSLGRTGELFF. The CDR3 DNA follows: TGTGCCAGCAGCCTCGGGAGGACCGGGGAGCTGTTTTTT.

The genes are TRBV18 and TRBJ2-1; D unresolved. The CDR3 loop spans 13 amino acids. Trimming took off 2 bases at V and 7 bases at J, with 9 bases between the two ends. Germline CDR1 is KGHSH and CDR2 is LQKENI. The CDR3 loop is CASSPVTVNEQFF. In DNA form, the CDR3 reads TGTGCCAGCTCACCAGTTACGGTGAATGAGCAGTTCTTC.

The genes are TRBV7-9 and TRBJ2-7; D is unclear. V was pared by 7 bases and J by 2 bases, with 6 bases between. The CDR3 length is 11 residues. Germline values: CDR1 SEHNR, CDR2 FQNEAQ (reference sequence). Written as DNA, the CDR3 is TGTGCCAGCACCTCTACCTACGAGCAGTACTTC. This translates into CASTSTYEQYF. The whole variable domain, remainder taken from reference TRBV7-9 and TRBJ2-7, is DTGVSQNPRHKITKRGQNVTFRCDPISEHNRLYWYRQTLGQGPEFLTYFQNEAQLEKSRLLSDRFSAERPKGSFSTLEIQRTEQGDSAMYLCASTSTYEQYFGPGTRLTVT.

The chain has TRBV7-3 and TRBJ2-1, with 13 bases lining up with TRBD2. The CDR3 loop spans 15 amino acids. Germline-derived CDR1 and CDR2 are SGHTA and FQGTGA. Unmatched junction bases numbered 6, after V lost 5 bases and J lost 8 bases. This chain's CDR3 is CASSRGTSGNDEQFF. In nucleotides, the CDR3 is TGTGCCAGCAGCCGGGGGACTAGCGGGAATGATGAGCAGTTCTTC.